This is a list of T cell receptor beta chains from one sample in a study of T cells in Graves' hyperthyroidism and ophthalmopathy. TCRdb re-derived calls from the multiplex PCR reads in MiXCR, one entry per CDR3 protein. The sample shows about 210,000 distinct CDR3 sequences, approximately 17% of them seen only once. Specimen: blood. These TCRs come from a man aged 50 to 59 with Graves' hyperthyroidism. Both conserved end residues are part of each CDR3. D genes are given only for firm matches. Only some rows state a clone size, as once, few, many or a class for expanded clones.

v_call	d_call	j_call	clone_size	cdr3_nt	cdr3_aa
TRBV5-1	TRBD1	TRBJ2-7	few	TGCGCCAGCAGGAACGGACAGGAGAGTCCCTGCGAGCAGTACTTC	CASRNGQESPCEQYF
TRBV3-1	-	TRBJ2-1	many	TGTGCCAGCAGCCAGGGGACGGCCGACTCCTACAATGAGCAGTTCTTC	CASSQGTADSYNEQFF
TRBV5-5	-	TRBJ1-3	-	TGTGCCAGCACTCCGTGGCTATCCCGCTCTGGAAACACCATATATTTT	CASTPWLSRSGNTIYF
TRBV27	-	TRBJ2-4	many	TGTGCCAGCAGTTCCAACCACGACAGCCTAGCCAAAAACATTCAGTACTTC	CASSSNHDSLAKNIQYF
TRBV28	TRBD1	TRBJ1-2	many	TGTGCCAGCAGTCCAGACAGGGAGAACTATGGCTACACCTTC	CASSPDRENYGYTF
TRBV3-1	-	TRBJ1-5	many	TGTGCCAGCAGCCAAGAGTTAAATCAGCCCCAGCATTTT	CASSQELNQPQHF
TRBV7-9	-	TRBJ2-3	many	TGTGCCAGCAGCCCCTTGGACGCACCCTCAAAGAATACGCAGTATTTT	CASSPLDAPSKNTQYF
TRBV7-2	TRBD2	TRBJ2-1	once	TGTGCCAGCAGCTATAGCGGGACCGTCAATGAGCAGTTCTTC	CASSYSGTVNEQFF
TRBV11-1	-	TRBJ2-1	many	TGTGCCAGCAGCTTGAGAGGGAGGAATGAGCAGTTCTTC	CASSLRGRNEQFF
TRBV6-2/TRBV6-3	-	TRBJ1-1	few	TGTGCCAGCAGCCGTGATACAGCAAACACTGAAGCTTTCTTT	CASSRDTANTEAFF
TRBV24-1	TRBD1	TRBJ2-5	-	TGTGCCACCAGTGACCGACCAAAGACAGGGTTTGGCGAGACCCAGTACTTC	CATSDRPKTGFGETQYF
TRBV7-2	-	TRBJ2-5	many	TGTGCCAGCACCGTTGGTGGGGCTCAAGAGACCCAGTACTTC	CASTVGGAQETQYF
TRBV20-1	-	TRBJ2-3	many	TGCAGTGCTAGAGTTGCTCGGCCAGATACGCAGTATTTT	CSARVARPDTQYF
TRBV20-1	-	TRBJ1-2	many	TGCAGTGCTAGACGGGACTTAAACTATGGCTACACCTTC	CSARRDLNYGYTF
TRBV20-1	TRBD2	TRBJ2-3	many	TGCAGTGCCAGGGGTAGCGGGAGGCCAGATACGCAGTATTTT	CSARGSGRPDTQYF
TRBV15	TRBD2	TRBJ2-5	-	TGTGCCACCAGCAGAACGGGGGGGGAGGGGGAGACCCAGTACTTC	CATSRTGGEGETQYF
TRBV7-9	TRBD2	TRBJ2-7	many	TGTGCCAGCAGCTTAAGCCTAGCGGGAGCAGTGGCCGAGCAGTACTTC	CASSLSLAGAVAEQYF
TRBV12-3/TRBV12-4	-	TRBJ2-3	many	TGTGCCAGCACCTGGGACTTTCTCACAGATACGCAGTATTTT	CASTWDFLTDTQYF
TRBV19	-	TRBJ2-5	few	TGTGCCAGTAGTTGGGCCGCACACCGGGAGACCCAGTACTTC	CASSWAAHRETQYF
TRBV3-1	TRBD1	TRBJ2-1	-	TGTGCCAGCAGCTTGGACAGGAATAGGGGCAATGAGCAGTTCTTC	CASSLDRNRGNEQFF
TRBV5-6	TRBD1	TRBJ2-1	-	TGTGCCAGCAGCTTCGGGACAGGGATCACCTACAATGAGCAGTTCTTC	CASSFGTGITYNEQFF
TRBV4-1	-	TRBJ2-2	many	TGCGCCAGCAGCCAAGAAGGGACAACGAACACCGGGGAGCTGTTTTTT	CASSQEGTTNTGELFF
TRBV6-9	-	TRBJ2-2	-	TGTGCCAGCAGTTCGGAGAGCACCGGGGAGCTGTTTTTT	CASSSESTGELFF
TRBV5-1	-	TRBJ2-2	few	TGCGCCAGCAGCCGGAGCCCGAACACCGGGGAGCTGTTTTTT	CASSRSPNTGELFF
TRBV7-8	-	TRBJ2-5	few	TGTGCCAGCAGCCTGACAAGACTAGTTCGGCAAGAGACCCAGTACTTC	CASSLTRLVRQETQYF
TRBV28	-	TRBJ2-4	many	TGTGCCAGCAGTTTGAGGGGCCGTGGAGCCAAAAACATTCAGTACTTC	CASSLRGRGAKNIQYF
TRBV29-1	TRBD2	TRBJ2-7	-	TGCAGCGCCACACTAGCGGAGAAAACCTACGAGCAGTACTTC	CSATLAEKTYEQYF
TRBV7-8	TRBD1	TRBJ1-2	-	TGTGCCAGCAGCCCAAGCGTAACCTTTAGGACAGGCTATGGCTACACCTTC	CASSPSVTFRTGYGYTF
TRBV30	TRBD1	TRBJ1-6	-	TGTGCCTGGAGTTTTCAGGGGGCAGGATGGAATTCACCCCTCCACTTT	CAWSFQGAGWNSPLHF
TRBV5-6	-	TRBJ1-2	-	TGTGCCAGCAGCTTGGGGGATAACTATGGCTACACCTTC	CASSLGDNYGYTF
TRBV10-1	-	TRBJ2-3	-	TGCGCCAGCAGTCAAAGGTGGGGCACAGATACGCAGTATTTT	CASSQRWGTDTQYF
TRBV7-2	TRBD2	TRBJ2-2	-	TGTGCCAGCAGCCCCCAAGCGGGAGGAGGGACCGGGGAGCTGTTTTTT	CASSPQAGGGTGELFF
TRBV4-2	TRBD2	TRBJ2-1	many	TGTGCCAGCAGCCAAGAAGGTAGCGGGAGGTTGGATGAGCAGTTCTTC	CASSQEGSGRLDEQFF
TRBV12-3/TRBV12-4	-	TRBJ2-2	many	TGTGCCAGCGGGGGGCTCACCGGGGAGCTGTTTTTT	CASGGLTGELFF
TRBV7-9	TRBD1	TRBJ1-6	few	TGTGCCAGCAGCTCGACAGGGATCGATAATTCACCCCTCCACTTT	CASSSTGIDNSPLHF
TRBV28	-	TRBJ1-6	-	TGTGCCACCGGAACCCTTGATTCACCCCTCCACTTT	CATGTLDSPLHF
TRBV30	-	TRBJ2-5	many	TGTGCCTGGAGTGAGGGTGGGAGAGGCCAAGAGACCCAGTACTTC	CAWSEGGRGQETQYF
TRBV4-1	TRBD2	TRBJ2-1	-	TGCGCCAGCAGCCAGAAGGGACTAGCGAACAATGAGCAGTTCTTC	CASSQKGLANNEQFF
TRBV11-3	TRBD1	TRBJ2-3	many	TGTGCCAGCAGCTTATGGGGATCCAGGGGGCCGGATACGCAGTATTTT	CASSLWGSRGPDTQYF
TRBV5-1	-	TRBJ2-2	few	TGCGCCAGCAGCTTCGGCTATACCACCGGGGAGCTGTTTTTT	CASSFGYTTGELFF
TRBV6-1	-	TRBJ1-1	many	TGTGCCAGCAGTGAAAGGGGGGGAAGAGAAGCTTTCTTT	CASSERGGREAFF
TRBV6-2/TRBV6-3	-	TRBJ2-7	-	TGTGCCAGCAGTAACCCCCGCTACGAGCAGTACTTC	CASSNPRYEQYF
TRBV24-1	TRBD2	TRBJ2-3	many	TGTGCCACCAGTGATTTCAGCGGGGGCACAGATACGCAGTATTTT	CATSDFSGGTDTQYF
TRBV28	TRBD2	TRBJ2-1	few	TGTGCCAGCAGACGGGAGGGATACAATGAGCAGTTCTTC	CASRREGYNEQFF
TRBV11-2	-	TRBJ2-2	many	TGTGCCAGCATCACTGGGGACATCAACACCGGGGAGCTGTTTTTT	CASITGDINTGELFF
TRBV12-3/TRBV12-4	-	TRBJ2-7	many	TGTGCCAGCAGTCTAACGGGGGGCACCTACGAGCAGTACTTC	CASSLTGGTYEQYF
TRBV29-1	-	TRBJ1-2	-	TGCAGCGTTGAAGGGGAGGGGAGTCTCGCTCGTGGCTACACCTTC	CSVEGEGSLARGYTF
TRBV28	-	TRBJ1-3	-	TGTGCCACCAGACAGGAATTAGCTGGAAACACCATATATTTT	CATRQELAGNTIYF
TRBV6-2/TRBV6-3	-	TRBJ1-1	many	TGTGCCAGCAGTTACTCCGGCGGCAGACCTTTCTTT	CASSYSGGRPFF
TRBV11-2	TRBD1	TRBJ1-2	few	TGTGCCAGCAGCGTGGGACAGGGATATGGCTACACCTTC	CASSVGQGYGYTF